The 20 T cell receptor beta chains listed next were all sequenced from one sample in a study of identical twins. TCRdb itself ran the 5' RACE reads through MiXCR, one entry per CDR3 protein. The sample records approximately 240,000 distinct CDR3 sequences, about 14% being singletons. The sample comprised memory (CD45RO+) T cells sorted from blood. The receptors come from a woman aged 18-29 years in good health.

In this sample, this clonotype turned up a few times. This chain connects TRBV4-1 to TRBJ1-2; 7 bases match TRBD1. This CDR3 is built from 15 residues. The ends lost 4 bases at V and 0 bases at J; junction bases unmatched: 5. CDR1 is MGHRA and CDR2 is YSYEKL in the germline V gene. The CDR3 nucleotides read TGCGCCAGCAGCCCCCGGGACAGTGCTAACTATGGCTACACCTTC. This sequence encodes CASSPRDSANYGYTF.

The V gene is TRBV6-6, the J gene TRBJ2-7; D call uncertain. Trimming pared 2 bases from V and 0 bases from J, leaving 5 bases between. The length of the CDR3 is 13 residues. Germline V lookup: CDR1 MNHNY, CDR2 SVGAGI (reference sequence). CDR3 sequence reads: CASSYHVSYEQYF. CDR3 sequence (DNA): TGTGCCAGCAGTTACCACGTCTCCTACGAGCAGTACTTC.

This clonotype was picked up many times. V is TRBV12-3 or TRBV12-4 and J is TRBJ2-6; D might be TRBD1 (6 bases). Trimming removed 6 bases at V and 2 bases at J, with 11 bases between. This CDR3 comprises 15 residues. In nucleotides, the CDR3 is TGTGCCAGCAGGTCAGGGGCGGCTGGGGCCAACGTCCTGACTTTC. It codes for CASRSGAAGANVLTF.

In this sample, this clonotype turned up a few times. The chain couples TRBV20-1 to TRBJ1-6, with 7 bases aligning to TRBD1. Germline V gives CDR1 DFQATT, CDR2 SNEGSKA (reference sequence). CDR3 size: 13 residues. Trimming at V came to 5 bases and at J to 6 bases, leaving 4 bases not matched to a gene. The CDR3 reads CSAEGAGNSPLHF. In DNA, the CDR3 is TGCAGTGCTGAGGGGGCTGGTAATTCACCCCTCCACTTT.

This clonotype was observed a handful of times. This chain connects TRBV11-1 to TRBJ2-5, with 11 bases aligning to TRBD2. The junction had 13 bases not matched to a gene; V was cut back by 5 bases and J by 2 bases. The CDR3 extends over 18 amino acids. CDR1 is SGHAT, CDR2 FQDESV, per germline (reference sequence). The CDR3 DNA follows: TGTGCCAGCAGCCCCAAACGCGGGACTAGCGGTATTCAAGAGACCCAGTACTTC. Translation gives CASSPKRGTSGIQETQYF.

The table lists this clonotype with many counts. The chain recombines TRBV6-1 with TRBJ2-5, with 12 bases lining up with TRBD2. The V segment lost 4 bases and the J segment 3 bases; nucleotides outside the gene matches: 6. Germline CDR1 and CDR2: MNHNS and SASEGT. This CDR3 is 16 amino acids long. The CDR3 DNA reads TGTGCCAGCAGTGTCTCTAGCGGGGGGGTCAAAGAGACCCAGTACTTC. Translated: CASSVSSGGVKETQYF.

This chain uses TRBV5-4 with TRBJ2-7, with D perhaps matching TRBD1 (5 bases). CDR1 SGHNT and CDR2 YYREEE come from the germline V gene (reference sequence). V was clipped by 4 bases and J by 1 base, with 15 bases between them. This CDR3 is built from 15 residues. The chain's CDR3 is CASSATGRASYEQYF. The CDR3 nucleotides are TGTGCCAGCAGCGCTACAGGACGGGCGTCCTACGAGCAGTACTTC.

In this sample, this clonotype turned up a few times. The chain combines TRBV2 with TRBJ2-1, with D perhaps matching TRBD1 (6 bases). The V gene's germline CDR1 is SNHLY and CDR2 FYNNEI. V was pared by 6 bases and J by 9 bases, with 12 bases between. This CDR3 contains 12 residues. The CDR3: CASSSGGSEQFF. Here the CDR3 DNA reads TGTGCCAGCAGCAGTGGGGGCAGTGAGCAGTTCTTC.

This clonotype was found a few times. This chain joins TRBV7-2 and TRBJ1-2; D remains unclear. The ends were cut back, 4 bases at V and 4 bases at J, with 10 bases in the middle. This CDR3 spans 13 amino acids. The germline V gene has CDR1 SGHTA and CDR2 FQGNSA. CDR3 sequence: CASSSSGFYGYTF. Written as DNA, the CDR3 is TGTGCCAGCAGCTCTTCGGGTTTCTATGGCTACACCTTC.

The V call is TRBV5-1, the J call TRBJ1-1; D possibly corresponds to TRBD1 (6 bases). CDR3 length equals 15 residues. Germline V lookup: CDR1 SGHRS, CDR2 YFSETQ. Trimming left V 5 bases short and J 4 bases short, with 18 bases between. The CDR3 protein is CASRWGGADFTEAFF. CDR3 DNA: TGCGCCAGCAGGTGGGGGGGCGCAGATTTCACTGAAGCTTTCTTT.

This clonotype was seen only a few times. The chain is built from TRBV11-1 and TRBJ2-1; D possibly corresponds to TRBD2 (5 bases). Germline-derived CDR1 and CDR2 are SGHAT and FQDESV (reference sequence). Trimming cost V 5 bases and J 5 bases, with 34 bases left between them. This CDR3 comprises 21 residues. CDR3 nucleotide sequence: TGTGCCAGCAGCGAAACCCCCGACCTAGGGCGGACTCGCCTTAACGACAATGAGCAGTTCTTC. Its translation is CASSETPDLGRTRLNDNEQFF.

This clonotype was seen at least ten times. The chain recombines TRBV15 with TRBJ2-7; a possible D gene is TRBD1 (6 bases). CDR3 length: 16 residues. Germline CDR1 LNHNV, CDR2 YYDKDF (reference sequence). V was pared by 3 bases and J by 6 bases, with 21 bases between. For the CDR3, the DNA is TGTGCCACCAGCAGGGAACTAGGGGGACCTAATGTCGAGCAGTACTTC. Amino acid sequence: CATSRELGGPNVEQYF.

This clonotype has only one observation. The rearrangement uses TRBV29-1 and TRBJ2-1; no definite D call. The length of the CDR3 is 11 residues. CDR1 SQVTM and CDR2 ANQGSEA come from the germline V gene. The V gene lost 7 bases and the J gene lost 7 bases, with 11 bases spanning the gap. CDR3 sequence reads: CSAMLWNEQFF. The CDR3 region has the DNA TGCAGCGCCATGCTTTGGAATGAGCAGTTCTTC.

The chain employs TRBV20-1 and TRBJ2-1; D is uncertain. The CDR3 has 13 amino acids. Per the germline V gene, CDR1 is DFQATT and CDR2 is SNEGSKA (reference sequence). Trimming pared 0 bases from V and 7 bases from J, leaving 10 bases between. Here the CDR3 reads CSARDPRRNEQFF. Written as DNA, the CDR3 is TGCAGTGCTAGAGATCCCAGGCGGAATGAGCAGTTCTTC.

The chain uses TRBV7-3 and TRBJ2-2; D call uncertain. This CDR3 is 12 amino acids long. Per the germline V gene, CDR1 is SGHTA and CDR2 is FQGTGA. V was shortened by 3 bases and J by 7 bases, with 6 bases between the two germline ends. The CDR3, as DNA: TGTGCCAGCAGCTTGAGTGACGGGGAGCTGTTTTTT. It is translated as CASSLSDGELFF.

A few counts support this clonotype. V is TRBV7-2 and J is TRBJ2-1; D is uncertain. The germline gives CDR1 SGHTA, CDR2 FQGNSA. The CDR3 contains 15 residues. Trimming cost V 1 base and J 7 bases, with 14 bases left between them. CDR3 bases: TGTGCCAGCAGCTTAGGTTTAGGTTATGGAAATGAGCAGTTCTTC. Its translation: CASSLGLGYGNEQFF. Complete variable domain (other parts from reference TRBV7-2 and TRBJ2-1): GAGVSQSPSNKVTEKGKDVELRCDPISGHTALYWYRQSLGQGLEFLIYFQGNSAPDKSGLPSDRFSAERTGGSVSTLTIQRTQQEDSAVYLCASSLGLGYGNEQFFGPGTRLTVL.

This clonotype was picked up many times. The chain uses TRBV5-1 and TRBJ2-5; tentative D call: TRBD1 (6 bases). The CDR3 runs 13 residues. Germline loops: CDR1 SGHRS, CDR2 YFSETQ. V shed 7 bases and J shed 1 base, with 11 bases lying between them. As DNA, the CDR3 is TGCGCCAGCGGGGGCGGCGGCCAAGAGACCCAGTACTTC. Its translation: CASGGGGQETQYF. Variable domain in full (rest from reference TRBV5-1 and TRBJ2-5): KAGVTQTPRYLIKTRGQQVTLSCSPISGHRSVSWYQQTPGQGLQFLFEYFSETQRNKGNFPGRFSGRQFSNSRSEMNVSTLELGDSALYLCASGGGGQETQYFGPGTRLLVL.

This clonotype was recorded a few times. The V gene is TRBV10-3, the J gene TRBJ2-5; D is perhaps TRBD2 (5 bases). CDR3 length equals 12 residues. Germline loops: CDR1 ENHRY, CDR2 SYGVKD. V was trimmed by 6 bases and J by 0 bases, leaving 5 bases between them. The CDR3 DNA follows: TGTGCCATCAGGGACTACCAAGAGACCCAGTACTTC. This encodes CAIRDYQETQYF.

V gene TRBV10-2 combines with J gene TRBJ2-7; D is possibly TRBD2 (5 bases). The CDR3 runs to 14 residues. CDR1 is WSHSY, CDR2 SAAADI, per germline. Trimming shortened V by 3 bases and J by 1 base, and 10 bases separated the two germline ends. CDR3: CASSDRRLSYEQYF. CDR3 in DNA: TGCGCCAGCAGTGACCGGAGACTATCCTACGAGCAGTACTTC.

This clonotype came up a few times. The V and J genes are TRBV3-1 and TRBJ2-5, with TRBD1 as a possible D gene (5 bases). The V gene lost 6 bases and the J gene lost 1 base, with 12 bases spanning the gap. This CDR3 is 14 amino acids long. The germline V gene encodes CDR1 LGHDT and CDR2 YNNKEL (reference sequence). The CDR3 bases are TGTGCCAGCAGTTTAAGGCAGGGCCAAGAGACCCAGTACTTC. Translating it yields CASSLRQGQETQYF.